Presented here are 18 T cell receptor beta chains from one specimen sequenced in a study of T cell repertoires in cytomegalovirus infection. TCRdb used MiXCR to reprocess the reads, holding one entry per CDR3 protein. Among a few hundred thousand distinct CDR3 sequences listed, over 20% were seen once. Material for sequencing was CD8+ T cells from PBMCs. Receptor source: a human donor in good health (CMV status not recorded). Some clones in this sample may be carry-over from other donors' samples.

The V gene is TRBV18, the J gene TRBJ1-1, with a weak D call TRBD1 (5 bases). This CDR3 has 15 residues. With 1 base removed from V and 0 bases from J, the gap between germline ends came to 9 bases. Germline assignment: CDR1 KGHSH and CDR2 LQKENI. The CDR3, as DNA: TGTGCCAGCTCACCACAGGACACTATGAACACTGAAGCTTTCTTT. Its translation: CASSPQDTMNTEAFF. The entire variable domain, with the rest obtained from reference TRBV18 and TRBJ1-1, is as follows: NAGVMQNPRHLVRRRGQEARLRCSPMKGHSHVYWYRQLPEEGLKFMVYLQKENIIDESGMPKERFSAEFPKEGPSILRIQQVVRGDSAAYFCASSPQDTMNTEAFFGQGTRLTVV.

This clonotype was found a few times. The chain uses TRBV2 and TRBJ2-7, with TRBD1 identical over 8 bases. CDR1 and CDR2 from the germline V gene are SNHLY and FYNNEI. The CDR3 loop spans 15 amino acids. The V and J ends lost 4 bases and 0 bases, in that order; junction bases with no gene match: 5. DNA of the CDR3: TGTGCCAGCAGTGGGGACAGGCTGAGCTCCTACGAGCAGTACTTC. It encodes CASSGDRLSSYEQYF.

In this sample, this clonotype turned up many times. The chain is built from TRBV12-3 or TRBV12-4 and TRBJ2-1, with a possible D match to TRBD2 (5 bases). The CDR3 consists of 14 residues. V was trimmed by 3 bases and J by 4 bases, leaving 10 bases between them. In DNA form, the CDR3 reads TGTGCCAGCAGTTTTGTCCTAGCTTACAATGAGCAGTTCTTC. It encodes CASSFVLAYNEQFF.

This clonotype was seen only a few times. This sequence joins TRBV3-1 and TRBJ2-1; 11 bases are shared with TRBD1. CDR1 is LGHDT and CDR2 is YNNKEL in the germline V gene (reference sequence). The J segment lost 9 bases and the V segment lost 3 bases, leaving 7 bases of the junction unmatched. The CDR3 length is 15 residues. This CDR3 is CASSHPGQGAREQFF. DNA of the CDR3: TGTGCCAGCAGCCACCCAGGACAGGGGGCGCGTGAGCAGTTCTTC.

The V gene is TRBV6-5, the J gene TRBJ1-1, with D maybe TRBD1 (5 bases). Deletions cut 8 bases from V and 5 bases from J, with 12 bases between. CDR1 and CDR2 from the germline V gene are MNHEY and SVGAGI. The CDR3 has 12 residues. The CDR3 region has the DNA TGTGCCAGCTCCACGGGGGAGACTGAAGCTTTCTTT. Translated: CASSTGETEAFF.

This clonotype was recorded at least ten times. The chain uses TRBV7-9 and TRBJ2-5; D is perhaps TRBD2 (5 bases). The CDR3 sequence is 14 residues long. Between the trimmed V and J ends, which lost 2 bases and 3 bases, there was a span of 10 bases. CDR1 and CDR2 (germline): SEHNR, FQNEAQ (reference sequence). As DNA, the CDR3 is TGTGCCAGCAGCTTATTCAGCGGCGAAGAGACCCAGTACTTC. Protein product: CASSLFSGEETQYF.

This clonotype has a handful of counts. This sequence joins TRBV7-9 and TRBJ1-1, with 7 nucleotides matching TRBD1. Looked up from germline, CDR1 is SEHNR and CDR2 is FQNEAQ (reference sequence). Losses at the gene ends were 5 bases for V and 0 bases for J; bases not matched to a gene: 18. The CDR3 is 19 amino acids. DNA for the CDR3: TGTGCCAGCAGCCCCAGTTCTGGCCTTCACAGGGGCTTGAACACTGAAGCTTTCTTT. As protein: CASSPSSGLHRGLNTEAFF.

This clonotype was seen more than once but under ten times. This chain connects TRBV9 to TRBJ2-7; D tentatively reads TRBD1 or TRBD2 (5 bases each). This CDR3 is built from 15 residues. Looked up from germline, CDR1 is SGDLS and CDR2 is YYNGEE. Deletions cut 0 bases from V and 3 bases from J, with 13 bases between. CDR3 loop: CASSVAPGQFYEQYF. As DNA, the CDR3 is TGTGCCAGCAGCGTAGCCCCGGGGCAGTTCTACGAGCAGTACTTC.

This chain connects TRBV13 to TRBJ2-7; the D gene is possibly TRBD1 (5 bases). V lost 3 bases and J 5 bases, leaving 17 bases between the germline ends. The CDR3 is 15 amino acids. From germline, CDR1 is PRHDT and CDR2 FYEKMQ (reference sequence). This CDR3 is CASSLGQGNVDEQYF. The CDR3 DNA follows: TGTGCCAGCAGCTTGGGGCAGGGAAATGTAGACGAGCAGTACTTC. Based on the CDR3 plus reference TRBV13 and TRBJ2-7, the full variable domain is AAGVIQSPRHLIKEKRETATLKCYPIPRHDTVYWYQQGPGQDPQFLISFYEKMQSDKGSIPDRFSAQQFSDYHSELNMSSLELGDSALYFCASSLGQGNVDEQYFGPGTRLTVT.

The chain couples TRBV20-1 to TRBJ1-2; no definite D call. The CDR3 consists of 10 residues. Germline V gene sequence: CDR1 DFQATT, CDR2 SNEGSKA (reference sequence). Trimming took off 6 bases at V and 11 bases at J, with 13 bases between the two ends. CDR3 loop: CSAKFVRYTF. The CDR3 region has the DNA TGCAGTGCCAAATTCGTCAGGTACACCTTC.

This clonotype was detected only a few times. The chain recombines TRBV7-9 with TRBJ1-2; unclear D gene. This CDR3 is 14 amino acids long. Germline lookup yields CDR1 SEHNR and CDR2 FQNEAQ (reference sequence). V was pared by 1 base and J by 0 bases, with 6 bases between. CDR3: CASSLVPSNYGYTF. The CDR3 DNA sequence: TGTGCCAGCAGCTTAGTTCCATCTAACTATGGCTACACCTTC. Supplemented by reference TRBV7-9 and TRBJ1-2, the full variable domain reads DTGVSQNPRHKITKRGQNVTFRCDPISEHNRLYWYRQTLGQGPEFLTYFQNEAQLEKSRLLSDRFSAERPKGSFSTLEIQRTEQGDSAMYLCASSLVPSNYGYTFGSGTRLTVV.

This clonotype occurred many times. CDR3 sequence (DNA): TGTGCCAGCAGCTTAGAATATAGCGGGGACTACAATGAGCAGTTCTTC. Its protein product is CASSLEYSGDYNEQFF. The V call is TRBV7-8, the J call TRBJ2-1; the match to TRBD2 covers 8 bases. V dropped 1 base and J dropped 3; count of bases not matched to a gene: 5. Germline CDR1 reads SGHVS; CDR2 reads FQNEAQ. This CDR3 spans 16 amino acids.

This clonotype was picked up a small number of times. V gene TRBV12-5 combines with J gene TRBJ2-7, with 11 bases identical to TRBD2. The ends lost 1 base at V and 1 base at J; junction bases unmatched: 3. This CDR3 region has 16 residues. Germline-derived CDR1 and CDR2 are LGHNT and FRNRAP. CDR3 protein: CASGLGLAGPSYEQYF. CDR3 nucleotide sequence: TGTGCTAGTGGTTTGGGACTAGCGGGGCCTTCCTACGAGCAGTACTTC. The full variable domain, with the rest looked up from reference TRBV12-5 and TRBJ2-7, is DARVTQTPRHKVTEMGQEVTMRCQPILGHNTVFWYRQTMMQGLELLAYFRNRAPLDDSGMPKDRFSAEMPDATLATLKIQPSEPRDSAVYFCASGLGLAGPSYEQYFGPGTRLTVT.

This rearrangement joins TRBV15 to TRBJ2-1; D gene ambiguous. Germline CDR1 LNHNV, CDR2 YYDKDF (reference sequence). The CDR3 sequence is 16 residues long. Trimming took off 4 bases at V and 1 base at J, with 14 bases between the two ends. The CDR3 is CATSTDGGPSYNEQFF. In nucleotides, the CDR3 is TGTGCCACCAGCACGGACGGCGGCCCATCCTACAATGAGCAGTTCTTC.

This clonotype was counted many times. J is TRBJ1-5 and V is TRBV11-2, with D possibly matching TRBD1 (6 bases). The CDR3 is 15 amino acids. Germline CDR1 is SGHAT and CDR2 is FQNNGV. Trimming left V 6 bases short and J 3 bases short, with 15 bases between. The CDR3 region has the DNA TGTGCCAGCAGGCAAACGACAGGTTACAATCAGCCCCAGCATTTT. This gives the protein CASRQTTGYNQPQHF.

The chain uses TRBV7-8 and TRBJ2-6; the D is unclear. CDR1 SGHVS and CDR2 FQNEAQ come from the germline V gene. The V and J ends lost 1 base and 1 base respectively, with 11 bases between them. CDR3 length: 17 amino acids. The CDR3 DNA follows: TGTGCCAGCAGCTTAGGTTATGGTTTGTCTGGGGCCAACGTCCTGACTTTC. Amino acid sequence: CASSLGYGLSGANVLTF.

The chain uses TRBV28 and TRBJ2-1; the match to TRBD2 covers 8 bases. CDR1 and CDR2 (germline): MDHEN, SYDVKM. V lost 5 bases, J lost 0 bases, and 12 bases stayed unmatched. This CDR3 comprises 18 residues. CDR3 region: CASSAPPVAGGSYNEQFF. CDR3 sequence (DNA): TGTGCCAGCAGTGCCCCCCCAGTCGCGGGGGGCTCCTACAATGAGCAGTTCTTC.

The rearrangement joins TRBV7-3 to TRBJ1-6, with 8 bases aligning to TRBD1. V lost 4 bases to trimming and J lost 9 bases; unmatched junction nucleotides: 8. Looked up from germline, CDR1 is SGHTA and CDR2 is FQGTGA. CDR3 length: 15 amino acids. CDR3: CASSSTGGTLSPLHF. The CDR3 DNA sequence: TGTGCCAGCAGCTCAACAGGGGGTACCCTTTCACCCCTCCACTTT.